Below, 11 T cell receptor beta chains from the same sample are listed, as sequenced in a study of cytomegalovirus exposure and HLA in healthy donors. The PCR used 60 Vbeta and 13 Jbeta primers. Clones were read by immunoSEQ multiplex PCR, and TCRdb kept only the in-frame ones, dropping some. The sample carries 99,000 or so clones, 70% to 80% recorded once. Specimen: PBMCs. These receptor sequences come from a male donor in good health and CMV-seropositive.

The chain employs TRBV11-3 and TRBJ1-4, with D possibly matching TRBD1 (6 bases). The length of the CDR3 is 17 residues. Trimming pared 4 bases from V and 0 bases from J, leaving 15 bases between. The germline gives CDR1 SGHNT, CDR2 YENEEA. In DNA, the CDR3 is TGTGCCAGCAGCTCCTACGCAGGGGCCGCAACTAATGAAAAACTGTTTTTT. Protein sequence: CASSSYAGAATNEKLFF.

This rearrangement joins TRBV7-2 to TRBJ1-4, with TRBD1 matching over 9 bases. CDR1 is SGHTA, CDR2 FQGNSA, per germline. The CDR3 loop spans 15 amino acids. The J segment lost 2 bases and the V segment lost 5 bases, leaving 3 bases of the junction unmatched. The CDR3 loop is CASSKTGGTNEKLFF. The CDR3 nucleotides are TGTGCCAGCAGCAAGACAGGGGGGACTAATGAAAAACTGTTTTTT. The full variable domain, its missing parts supplied by reference TRBV7-2 and TRBJ1-4, is GAGVSQSPSNKVTEKGKDVELRCDPISGHTALYWYRQSLGQGLEFLIYFQGNSAPDKSGLPSDRFSAERTGGSVSTLTIQRTQQEDSAVYLCASSKTGGTNEKLFFGSGTQLSVL.

This sequence joins TRBV11-2 and TRBJ1-1; 9 nucleotides match TRBD1. The trim removed 3 bases at V and 4 bases at J, leaving 3 bases unmatched. The germline V gene has CDR1 SGHAT and CDR2 FQNNGV. CDR3 length: 14 residues. The DNA for the CDR3 is TGTGCCAGCAGCTTGGGACAGGGAACCACTGAAGCTTTCTTT. Translating gives CASSLGQGTTEAFF.

The gene calls are TRBV20-1 and TRBJ2-7; the D gene is possibly TRBD2 (5 bases). This CDR3 spans 11 amino acids. Germline lookup yields CDR1 DFQATT and CDR2 SNEGSKA (reference sequence). Trimming took 6 bases from V and 4 from J, leaving 10 bases between them. The CDR3 here is CSAADPYEQYF. CDR3 nucleotides: TGCAGTGCAGCGGACCCATACGAGCAGTACTTC.

This clone was seen a handful of times. The chain recombines TRBV19 with TRBJ1-4; 7 bases agree with TRBD1. CDR1 and CDR2 from the germline V gene are LNHDA and SQIVND (reference sequence). CDR3 length equals 15 residues. Losses at the gene ends were 6 bases for V and 0 bases for J; bases not matched to a gene: 4. CDR3 DNA: TGTGCCAGTAGACCTACAGGGGCAACTAATGAAAAACTGTTTTTT. This encodes CASRPTGATNEKLFF.

The chain couples TRBV20-1 to TRBJ2-3, with no clear D. This CDR3 has 11 amino acids. V shed 5 bases and J shed 6 bases, with 9 bases lying between them. Per the germline V gene, CDR1 is DFQATT and CDR2 is SNEGSKA (reference sequence). Written as DNA, the CDR3 is TGCAGTGCTCCCCTCGGGGATACGCAGTATTTT. Its translation: CSAPLGDTQYF.

This chain uses TRBV5-1 with TRBJ2-5; TRBD2 agrees at 8 bases. Per the germline V gene, CDR1 is SGHRS and CDR2 is YFSETQ. V lost 3 bases to trimming and J lost 5 bases; unmatched junction nucleotides: 6. The CDR3 loop spans 14 amino acids. DNA for the CDR3: TGCGCCAGCAGCTCGGGACTAGAGTCGGAGACCCAGTACTTC. This codes for CASSSGLESETQYF.

The chain recombines TRBV25-1 with TRBJ2-3; weak D call: TRBD1 (6 bases). Germline V lookup: CDR1 MGHDK, CDR2 SYGVNS. This CDR3 is 17 amino acids long. With 1 base removed from V and 0 bases from J, the gap between germline ends came to 14 bases. DNA for the CDR3: TGTGCCAGCAGTGAATCGGGTGTGGGGGCCAGCACAGATACGCAGTATTTT. Residues: CASSESGVGASTDTQYF.

The chain employs TRBV4-3 and TRBJ1-2, with unresolved D. Germline loops: CDR1 LGHNA, CDR2 YSLEER. This CDR3 has 16 residues. V was trimmed by 0 bases and J by 4 bases, leaving 15 bases between them. For the CDR3, the DNA is TGCGCCAGCAGCCAAGACGAGGCAACGCGGGGCTATGGCTACACCTTC. It codes for CASSQDEATRGYGYTF.

The rearrangement uses TRBV9 and TRBJ2-1; 10 bases are a match to TRBD2. Germline V gene lookup returns CDR1 SGDLS and CDR2 YYNGEE. This CDR3 is 16 amino acids long. V was pared by 0 bases and J by 5 bases, with 5 bases of the junction left unmatched. CDR3 loop: CASSVGAAGGNNEQFF. CDR3 bases: TGTGCCAGCAGCGTAGGGGCAGCGGGGGGGAACAATGAGCAGTTCTTC.

V is TRBV5-1 and J is TRBJ2-7; TRBD1 matches at 10 bases. The CDR3 length is 15 residues. The ends lost 4 bases at V and 4 bases at J; junction bases unmatched: 8. CDR1 is SGHRS, CDR2 YFSETQ, per germline. Written as DNA, the CDR3 is TGCGCCAGCAGCCCCGGTGGGGGACAGGGGTACGAGCAGTACTTC. Its translation: CASSPGGGQGYEQYF.